The present T cell receptor beta chain was sequenced within a study of vaccination effects on CD4 cells after COVID-19. Whole-study results and caveats: The study, lacking early post-infection timepoints, had few convalescent patients. There was only 1 of 255 vaccine-induced clones in healthy vaccinees that cross-reacted with common cold coronaviruses.

Clones were sequenced by immunoSEQ multiplex PCR, and TCRdb holds only the in-frame ones, with some missing. The sample carries roughly 56,000 clones, around 78% recorded once. Comments on this clone: Its specificity is unknown.

Within the ViraFEST assay, antigen-specific CD4+ T cells underwent expansion with viral peptide pools prior to sequencing. Culturing for ten to eleven days preceded CD4+ T cell isolation. Participants received two doses of either the BNT162b2 or mRNA-1273 vaccine. Previously uninfected by SARS-CoV-2, the vaccine recipients also showed negative nucleocapsid antibodies. Researchers reported culturing 2 million to 2.5 million PBMC in each well, adding 8 to 10 IU/ml IL-2 and about 9.6 ug/ml peptides. This CDR3 has 12 residues. CDR1 and CDR2 (germline): MRHNA, SNTAGT. V shed 9 bases, J shed 7 bases, and the junction held 6 bases outside the gene matches.

The material was CD4+ T cells from PBMCs cultured with HCoV-229E spike peptides, obtained after COVID-19 vaccination. This chain links TRBV6-4 with TRBJ2-1; 7 positions agree with TRBD1. This TCR derives from a human donor who received a COVID-19 vaccine. The CDR3 bases are TGTGCCAGTCAGGGGGATGGAAATGAGCAGTTCTTC. Amino acid sequence: CASQGDGNEQFF.